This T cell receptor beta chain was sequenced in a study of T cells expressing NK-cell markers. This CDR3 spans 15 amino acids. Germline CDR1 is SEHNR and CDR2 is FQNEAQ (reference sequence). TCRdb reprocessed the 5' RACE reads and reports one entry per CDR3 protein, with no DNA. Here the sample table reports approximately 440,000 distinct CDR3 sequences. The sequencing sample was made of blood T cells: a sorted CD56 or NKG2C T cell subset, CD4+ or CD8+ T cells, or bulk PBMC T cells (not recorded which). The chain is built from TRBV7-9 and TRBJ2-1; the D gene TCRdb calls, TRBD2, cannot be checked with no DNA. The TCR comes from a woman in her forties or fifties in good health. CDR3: CASSTGLVGGVGQFF.